The clone carrying this T cell receptor beta chain appeared once. Its antigen is not identified. The germline V gene has CDR1 MNHNS and CDR2 SASEGT. After removal of 6 bases from V and 2 bases from J, the junction contained 2 bases not matched to a gene. CDR3 length: 16 residues. With the Oncomine TCR Beta short-read assay, DNA from cultured CD4+ T cells was sequenced. Via MiXCR, TCRdb re-called the PCR reads, giving one row per CDR3 protein. The sample holds 20,000 to 25,000 distinct CDR3 sequences, approximately 49% seen once. These data come from a study of vaccination and CD4 T cells after COVID-19. Study overall: Those taking part got two shots of either the BNT162b2 or the mRNA-1273 vaccine. In culture, cells were exposed to overlapping spike peptides from SARS-CoV-2, HCoV-NL63, HCoV-OC43 and HCoV-229E.

Treatment indicated: approximately 11-day PBMC culture with coronavirus spike peptide pools or control peptides (ViraFEST assay). A negative selection step was used to isolate CD4+ T cells once culture had run for roughly eleven days. The sequencing input was CD4+ T cells from blood, cultured in vitro. This chain joins TRBV6-1 and TRBJ2-6; 12 bases fit TRBD1. The sequence was collected from a human donor who had recovered from COVID-19. CDR3 in DNA: TGTGCCAGCAGGGGACAGGGGGCGACTGGGGCCAACGTCCTGACTTTC. This sequence encodes CASRGQGATGANVLTF.